Listed here are 21 T cell receptor beta chains from one sample, sequenced in a study of T cell responses to AZD1222 COVID-19 vaccine (dated by TCRdb to the early 2020s). The meaning of the sample's time point label: baseline before first vaccination. To prepare the library, the immunoSEQ multiplex PCR assay was applied. TCRdb retrieved this table from immuneACCESS and kept in-frame rearrangements only. Not all clones are present; in checked studies, unresolved V genes account for under half, and no reason is known for the remainder. The sample contains about 97,000 clones, roughly 90% of them found a single time. About 7.8% of the sample is in the top ten clones. The sequencing here drew on peripheral blood, taken on day 0 of AZD1222 vaccination. The receptors were gathered from an adult in good health.

The genes are TRBV10-3 and TRBJ1-2; maybe TRBD1 (5 bases). The CDR3 consists of 14 residues. Germline V gene lookup returns CDR1 ENHRY and CDR2 SYGVKD. V lost 1 base and J lost 3, with 9 bases in between. CDR3 sequence reads: CAISEFREDYGYTF. Here the CDR3 DNA reads TGTGCCATCAGTGAGTTCAGGGAGGACTATGGCTACACCTTC.

This clone showed up just once. V is TRBV18 and J is TRBJ1-2; a weak D match, TRBD1 (6 bases). The V and J ends lost 5 bases and 5 bases respectively, with 27 bases between them. The CDR3 loop spans 18 amino acids. CDR1 KGHSH and CDR2 LQKENI come from the germline V gene. In DNA form, the CDR3 reads TGTGCCAGCTCATCACGGGCCCTAGGGGACAATCCCATTTATGGCTACACCTTC. Protein: CASSSRALGDNPIYGYTF.

V and J are TRBV5-1 and TRBJ1-6; D call uncertain. Germline assignment: CDR1 SGHRS and CDR2 YFSETQ. CDR3 length equals 15 residues. V was clipped by 3 bases and J by 8 bases, with 15 bases between them. The CDR3 is CASSYDNLPDSPLHF. CDR3 sequence (DNA): TGCGCCAGCAGCTACGACAATCTACCAGATTCACCCCTCCACTTT.

The rearrangement joins TRBV6-2 or TRBV6-3 to TRBJ2-1; the match to TRBD1 covers 9 bases. The CDR3 runs 17 residues. CDR1 MNHEY and CDR2 SVGEGT come from the germline V gene. The J segment lost 4 bases and the V segment lost 0 bases, leaving 7 bases of the junction unmatched. CDR3 loop: CASSYSDGQGIYNEQFF. In nucleotides, the CDR3 is TGTGCCAGCAGTTACTCAGACGGACAGGGGATTTACAATGAGCAGTTCTTC.

The chain has TRBV5-1 and TRBJ2-2, with D perhaps matching TRBD1 (6 bases). Looked up from germline, CDR1 is SGHRS and CDR2 is YFSETQ. V was cut by 2 bases and J by 5 bases, with 13 bases left in between. There are 15 residues in the CDR3. In nucleotides, the CDR3 is TGCGCCAGCAGCTTTTCAGGACAGTTGACCGGGGAGCTGTTTTTT. This codes for CASSFSGQLTGELFF.

V is TRBV6-4 and J is TRBJ2-4; possible D gene TRBD1, 5 bases. The V gene's germline CDR1 is MRHNA and CDR2 SNTAGT. Deletions cut 3 bases from V and 4 bases from J, with 13 bases between. The CDR3 extends over 15 amino acids. The DNA for the CDR3 is TGTGCCAGCAGTGAAGGGGTTGTGGGGAAAAACATTCAGTACTTC. Its protein product is CASSEGVVGKNIQYF.

A few counts support this clone. The chain joins TRBV3-1 (or the pseudogene TRBV3-2) to TRBJ1-3; D is unresolved. V was cut by 3 bases and J by 4 bases, with 13 bases left in between. The CDR3 is 15 amino acids. The V gene's germline CDR1 is LGHDT and CDR2 YNNKEL (reference sequence). The CDR3 region has the DNA TGTGCCAGCAGCCATGATCGGGAGTACGGAAACACCATATATTTT. Protein: CASSHDREYGNTIYF.

V usage is TRBV6-1 and J usage is TRBJ1-2; D remains unclear. The V gene's germline CDR1 is MNHNS and CDR2 SASEGT. V was pared by 2 bases and J by 3 bases, with 13 bases between. The CDR3 runs to 15 residues. The CDR3 loop reads CASSERVGGYYGYTF. The CDR3 bases are TGTGCCAGCAGTGAAAGGGTCGGAGGCTACTATGGCTACACCTTC.

The chain carries TRBV27 and TRBJ2-1; no definite D call. The V end lost 6 bases, the J end lost 0 bases, and 18 bases lay between the germline ends. CDR3 length: 17 residues. Germline V gives CDR1 MNHEY, CDR2 SMNVEV (reference sequence). The CDR3 DNA reads as TGTGCCAGCAGCCCCCGGGCTGCAAGGAGCTCCTACAATGAGCAGTTCTTC. As protein: CASSPRAARSSYNEQFF.

The rearrangement uses TRBV14 and TRBJ1-1; TRBD1 agrees at 7 bases. Germline CDR1 is SGHDN and CDR2 is FVKESK. Trimming removed 1 base from V and 5 bases from J; junction bases left unmatched: 1. The CDR3 consists of 13 residues. The CDR3: CASSQAGGTEAFF. Written as DNA, the CDR3 is TGTGCCAGCAGCCAAGCAGGGGGGACTGAAGCTTTCTTT.

The chain uses TRBV7-2 and TRBJ2-1, with 10 bases identical to TRBD2. The trim removed 8 bases at V and 4 bases at J, leaving 8 bases unmatched. CDR1 is SGHTA, CDR2 FQGNSA, per germline. The CDR3 has 15 amino acids. The CDR3 sequence is CASSRLAGVYNEQFF. In DNA, the CDR3 is TGTGCCAGCTCCCGACTAGCGGGCGTATACAATGAGCAGTTCTTC.

The chain recombines TRBV5-4 with TRBJ2-5; TRBD2 matches at 11 bases. The CDR3 loop spans 15 amino acids. The V gene end was trimmed by 4 bases and the J gene end by 5 bases; junction bases not matched to a gene: 7. CDR1 and CDR2 (germline): SGHNT, YYREEE (reference sequence). The CDR3, as DNA: TGTGCCAGCAGCCAGAGACTAGCGGGGTGGGAGACCCAGTACTTC. This gives the protein CASSQRLAGWETQYF.

Concerning this clone: The DNA is omitted, as the CDR3 cannot be located on it reliably, and the CDR3 follows TCRdb's listing. The chain joins TRBV21-1 to TRBJ2-3; the D call TRBD1 from the table was never checked on the DNA. TRBV21-1 is a recognized pseudogene. 16 amino acids form the CDR3, both terminal residues included. CDR3 region: CASSKVGQGSTDTQYF.

The chain employs TRBV5-1 and TRBJ1-5; D ambiguous. Trimming stripped 0 bases from V and 5 bases from J, with 12 bases between. This CDR3 spans 15 amino acids. Germline V gene sequence: CDR1 SGHRS, CDR2 YFSETQ. This chain's CDR3 is CASSLVPGVHQPQHF. The CDR3 nucleotides are TGCGCCAGCAGCTTGGTTCCGGGAGTGCATCAGCCCCAGCATTTT. The full variable domain, rest sourced from reference TRBV5-1 and TRBJ1-5, is KAGVTQTPRYLIKTRGQQVTLSCSPISGHRSVSWYQQTPGQGLQFLFEYFSETQRNKGNFPGRFSGRQFSNSRSEMNVSTLELGDSALYLCASSLVPGVHQPQHFGDGTRLSIL.

This clone appeared once. The chain has TRBV7-2 and TRBJ2-7, with D possibly TRBD2 on 7 matching bases. This CDR3 has 17 amino acids. V was cut by 1 base and J by 6 bases, with 22 bases left in between. Germline V gene sequence: CDR1 SGHTA, CDR2 FQGNSA. The CDR3 loop reads CASSLGRSAGLGGEQYF. CDR3 nucleotide sequence: TGTGCCAGCAGCTTAGGACGCTCAGCGGGATTAGGGGGCGAGCAGTACTTC.

This clone was recorded once. V gene TRBV19 combines with J gene TRBJ2-7; tentatively, D is TRBD2 (5 bases). The V and J ends lost 5 bases and 3 bases respectively, with 11 bases between them. The germline V gene encodes CDR1 LNHDA and CDR2 SQIVND (reference sequence). This CDR3 contains 13 residues. CDR3 region: CASSGPGFYEQYF. In nucleotides, the CDR3 is TGTGCCAGTAGTGGCCCGGGGTTCTACGAGCAGTACTTC.

The chain is built from TRBV9 and TRBJ1-2; D is unclear. Deletions cut 0 bases from V and 0 bases from J, with 9 bases between. Germline V gives CDR1 SGDLS, CDR2 YYNGEE. The CDR3 loop spans 15 amino acids. Written as DNA, the CDR3 is TGTGCCAGCAGCGTAGCGGGGTCCCCTAACTATGGCTACACCTTC. This gives the protein CASSVAGSPNYGYTF.

The CDR3 region has the DNA TGTGCCAGCAGCCCCCGGGGGACAGGGGGTGCGAGCTATGGCTACACCTTC. This codes for CASSPRGTGGASYGYTF. The chain joins TRBV7-2 to TRBJ1-2, with 11 bases fitting TRBD1. Germline V gene data show CDR1 as SGHTA and CDR2 as FQGNSA. The CDR3 extends over 17 amino acids. V dropped 5 bases and J dropped 4; count of bases not matched to a gene: 12.

This clone was recorded once. The chain couples TRBV29-1 to TRBJ2-1; D perhaps matches TRBD2 (6 bases). This CDR3 has 14 residues. V was trimmed by 7 bases and J by 0 bases, leaving 13 bases between them. Germline V gene data show CDR1 as SQVTM and CDR2 as ANQGSEA. In DNA, the CDR3 is TGCAGCGGACGGGACTTCGGCTCCTACAATGAGCAGTTCTTC. This codes for CSGRDFGSYNEQFF.

The rearrangement joins TRBV9 to TRBJ2-7, with 11 nucleotides matching TRBD2. The CDR3 runs 16 residues. Losses at the gene ends were 4 bases for V and 3 bases for J; bases not matched to a gene: 9. CDR1 is SGDLS and CDR2 is YYNGEE in the germline V gene. The CDR3 sequence is CASSPLSGTSGYEQYF. The DNA for the CDR3 is TGTGCCAGCAGCCCCCTTTCCGGGACTAGCGGCTACGAGCAGTACTTC. Full variable domain (outside the CDR3, taken from reference TRBV9 and TRBJ2-7): DSGVTQTPKHLITATGQRVTLRCSPRSGDLSVYWYQQSLDQGLQFLIQYYNGEERAKGNILERFSAQQFPDLHSELNLSSLELGDSALYFCASSPLSGTSGYEQYFGPGTRLTVT.

The V and J genes are TRBV7-6 and TRBJ1-5; 10 bases align to TRBD1. After removal of 2 bases from V and 2 bases from J, the junction contained 6 bases not matched to a gene. The CDR3 spans 17 residues. Looked up from germline, CDR1 is SGHVS and CDR2 is FNYEAQ. The CDR3 region has the DNA TGTGCCAGCAGCTTAAGCTCCGGGACAGGGGGCAATCAGCCCCAGCATTTT. This codes for CASSLSSGTGGNQPQHF. Full variable domain (remainder filled in from reference TRBV7-6 and TRBJ1-5): GAGVSQSPRYKVTKRGQDVALRCDPISGHVSLYWYRQALGQGPEFLTYFNYEAQQDKSGLPNDRFSAERPEGSISTLTIQRTEQRDSAMYRCASSLSSGTGGNQPQHFGDGTRLSIL.